The 23 T cell receptor beta chains below come from one sample, sequenced in a study of T cell repertoires in cytomegalovirus infection. These receptors have no known antigen. One entry per CDR3 protein, called by TCRdb with MiXCR from the reads. The repertoire holds about 900,000 distinct CDR3 sequences, approximately 32% seen once, with roughly 13% in the top ten. The sample here was cultured CD8+ T cells from PBMCs, taken from culture after CMV antigen stimulation. Receptors originate from a human donor in good health (CMV status not recorded). Some clones in this sample may be carry-over from other donors' samples.

The V call is TRBV29-1, the J call TRBJ2-3; D gene uncertain. The CDR3 loop spans 13 amino acids. Germline CDR1 and CDR2: SQVTM and ANQGSEA. Trimming removed 5 bases at V and 7 bases at J, with 16 bases between. For the CDR3, the DNA is TGCAGCGTTATTTTGGGCTGGAGCAATACGCAGTATTTT. Translated, it gives CSVILGWSNTQYF.

This clonotype turned up a few times. This chain joins TRBV12-3 or TRBV12-4 and TRBJ2-2; D call uncertain. V lost 5 bases and J lost 8, with 15 bases in between. CDR3 size: 14 residues. Here the CDR3 DNA reads TGTGCCAGCAGTCCCGAGGAGCTCTGGGGGGAGCTGTTTTTT. Translating it yields CASSPEELWGELFF.

This clonotype has just a few counts. This chain's CDR3 is CASGLTSGGALEQFF. The CDR3 bases are TGTGCTAGTGGTTTGACTAGCGGGGGGGCTCTTGAGCAGTTCTTC. The chain couples TRBV12-5 to TRBJ2-1; TRBD2 matches at 13 bases. Unmatched junction bases numbered 4, after V lost 2 bases and J lost 9 bases. From germline, CDR1 is LGHNT and CDR2 FRNRAP. This CDR3 spans 15 amino acids.

This chain links TRBV9 with TRBJ2-3; 8 bases map to TRBD2. CDR3 length: 17 residues. The germline V gene encodes CDR1 SGDLS and CDR2 YYNGEE. The V and J ends lost 4 bases and 1 base, in that order; junction bases with no gene match: 11. The CDR3 sequence is CASSSSLSGGGTDTQYF. The CDR3 DNA follows: TGTGCCAGCAGCTCTTCCCTCAGCGGGGGAGGCACAGATACGCAGTATTTT.

The chain recombines TRBV7-9 with TRBJ2-6, with 7 positions matching TRBD1. CDR1 SEHNR and CDR2 FQNEAQ come from the germline V gene (reference sequence). The V gene end was trimmed by 4 bases and the J gene end by 0 bases; junction bases not matched to a gene: 3. The CDR3 has 16 amino acids. The CDR3 sequence is CASSSNRGSGANVLTF. The CDR3 DNA follows: TGTGCCAGCAGCTCAAACAGGGGCTCTGGGGCCAACGTCCTGACTTTC.

The chain links TRBV20-1 to TRBJ2-3; tentatively, D is TRBD2 (5 bases). CDR1 and CDR2 (germline): DFQATT, SNEGSKA (reference sequence). CDR3 length: 16 residues. Trimming removed 5 bases at V and 5 bases at J, with 23 bases between. CDR3 DNA sequence: TGCAGTGCTGAGCCCCCTAGCAGGCGCGCACAAGATACGCAGTATTTT. Translated: CSAEPPSRRAQDTQYF.

The genes are TRBV9 and TRBJ1-2; TRBD1 is a possible D gene (6 bases). Trimming removed 3 bases at V and 3 bases at J, with 9 bases between. CDR3 size: 13 residues. Germline-derived CDR1 and CDR2 are SGDLS and YYNGEE. This CDR3 is CASSARGDYGYTF. The DNA of the CDR3 is TGTGCCAGCAGCGCCAGGGGTGACTATGGCTACACCTTC.

V usage is TRBV7-8 and J usage is TRBJ1-5, with 7 bases that match TRBD1. The CDR3 consists of 16 residues. Germline loops: CDR1 SGHVS, CDR2 FQNEAQ. With 5 bases clipped from V and 4 bases from J, the junction kept 11 bases outside the gene matches. CDR3 residues: CASSVDWDSGNQPQHF. The CDR3 coding sequence is TGTGCCAGCAGCGTCGACTGGGACAGCGGTAATCAGCCCCAGCATTTT. The full variable domain, with the rest looked up from reference TRBV7-8 and TRBJ1-5, is GAGVSQSPRYKVAKRGQDVALRCDPISGHVSLFWYQQALGQGPEFLTYFQNEAQLDKSGLPSDRFFAERPEGSVSTLKIQRTQQEDSAVYLCASSVDWDSGNQPQHFGDGTRLSIL.

The V call is TRBV3-1, the J call TRBJ2-1, with 10 bases identical to TRBD1. Germline CDR1 and CDR2: LGHDT and YNNKEL (reference sequence). This CDR3 has 16 residues. V was clipped by 1 base and J by 7 bases; unmatched bases: 7. The CDR3 protein is CASSQVGTGAENEQFF. Here the CDR3 DNA reads TGTGCCAGCAGCCAAGTCGGGACAGGGGCGGAGAATGAGCAGTTCTTC.

In its sample, this clonotype was seen a few times. The chain recombines TRBV6-2 or TRBV6-3 with TRBJ2-5, with TRBD2 matching over 7 bases. In germline, CDR1 is MNHEY, CDR2 SVGEGT. CDR3 length: 13 residues. V was pared by 6 bases and J by 5 bases, with 6 bases of the junction left unmatched. CDR3 sequence (DNA): TGTGCCAGCAGCCGACTAGCTTATGAGACCCAGTACTTC. Its protein product is CASSRLAYETQYF.

There are a few counts of this clonotype. The chain uses TRBV20-1 and TRBJ2-1, with TRBD2 matching 14 bases. Germline V gene data show CDR1 as DFQATT and CDR2 as SNEGSKA (reference sequence). The CDR3 extends over 16 amino acids. V shed 6 bases, J shed 8 bases, and the junction held 12 bases outside the gene matches. The CDR3 region is CSALRRTSGGRYEQFF. Here the CDR3 DNA reads TGCAGTGCCCTCCGACGGACTAGCGGGGGGAGGTATGAGCAGTTCTTC.

This rearrangement joins TRBV7-8 to TRBJ2-5, with 11 positions matching TRBD2. V was pared by 8 bases and J by 5 bases, with 13 bases of the junction left unmatched. This CDR3 has 16 amino acids. Germline loops: CDR1 SGHVS, CDR2 FQNEAQ. CDR3 residues: CASRDLAGGPAETQYF. The DNA for the CDR3 is TGTGCCAGCCGGGACTTAGCGGGGGGGCCCGCGGAGACCCAGTACTTC. The entire variable domain, with the rest obtained from reference TRBV7-8 and TRBJ2-5, is as follows: GAGVSQSPRYKVAKRGQDVALRCDPISGHVSLFWYQQALGQGPEFLTYFQNEAQLDKSGLPSDRFFAERPEGSVSTLKIQRTQQEDSAVYLCASRDLAGGPAETQYFGPGTRLLVL.

V is TRBV6-5 and J is TRBJ1-1; maybe TRBD1 (5 bases). This CDR3 has 13 residues. The V gene lost 2 bases and the J gene lost 4 bases, with 8 bases spanning the gap. CDR1 and CDR2 (germline): MNHEY, SVGAGI. The CDR3 coding sequence is TGTGCCAGCAGTTACACGGGACGCACTGAAGCTTTCTTT. Residues: CASSYTGRTEAFF.

In its sample, this clonotype was seen many times. This chain uses TRBV7-2 with TRBJ1-6; no firm D call. The CDR3 runs to 15 residues. Germline-derived CDR1 and CDR2 are SGHTA and FQGNSA. The V gene lost 5 bases and the J gene lost 5 bases, with 13 bases spanning the gap. The CDR3 nucleotides are TGTGCCAGCAGCACGCCCCAGGAACATAATTCACCCCTCCACTTT. Protein sequence: CASSTPQEHNSPLHF.

This clonotype has a handful of counts. This rearrangement joins TRBV9 to TRBJ2-5; 9 bases agree with TRBD2. CDR3 length equals 16 residues. J was trimmed by 1 base and V by 2 bases; bases with no gene match: 6. Germline V CDR1 and CDR2: SGDLS, YYNGEE. CDR3 DNA: TGTGCCAGCAGCGTTAGCGGGGGTCCCCTCCAAGAGACCCAGTACTTC. Its translation is CASSVSGGPLQETQYF. Complete variable domain (other parts from reference TRBV9 and TRBJ2-5): DSGVTQTPKHLITATGQRVTLRCSPRSGDLSVYWYQQSLDQGLQFLIQYYNGEERAKGNILERFSAQQFPDLHSELNLSSLELGDSALYFCASSVSGGPLQETQYFGPGTRLLVL.

This clonotype occurred many times. The chain carries TRBV27 and TRBJ2-1; D is perhaps TRBD2 (5 bases). Trimming took 2 bases from V and 5 from J, leaving 10 bases between them. The germline V gene has CDR1 MNHEY and CDR2 SMNVEV (reference sequence). The CDR3 sequence is 14 residues long. CDR3 DNA: TGTGCCAGCAGTTTAGGTGGGAGAAACAATGAGCAGTTCTTC. This sequence encodes CASSLGGRNNEQFF.

In this sample, this clonotype turned up many times. This sequence joins TRBV7-6 and TRBJ2-2; D is unclear. This CDR3 region has 14 residues. The V gene's germline CDR1 is SGHVS and CDR2 FNYEAQ. Trimming cost V 5 bases and J 10 bases, with 17 bases left between them. DNA for the CDR3: TGTGCCAGCAGCCCCCGGACGGAACGGCTGGAGCTGTTTTTT. This encodes CASSPRTERLELFF. Filled out from reference TRBV7-6 and TRBJ2-2, the complete variable domain reads GAGVSQSPRYKVTKRGQDVALRCDPISGHVSLYWYRQALGQGPEFLTYFNYEAQQDKSGLPNDRFSAERPEGSISTLTIQRTEQRDSAMYRCASSPRTERLELFFGEGSRLTVL.

This clonotype came up a few times. The V call is TRBV6-6, the J call TRBJ2-2; 8 bases are shared with TRBD2. CDR1 is MNHNY, CDR2 SVGAGI, per germline (reference sequence). The CDR3 has 16 amino acids. V shed 3 bases, J shed 4 bases, and the junction held 7 bases outside the gene matches. The DNA of the CDR3 is TGTGCCAGCAGTTATCCCCGGGGGGGGGGCACCGGGGAGCTGTTTTTT. It specifies CASSYPRGGGTGELFF.

The chain has TRBV6-5 and TRBJ1-2, with D possibly being TRBD1 (5 bases). The length of the CDR3 is 14 residues. Germline CDR1 and CDR2: MNHEY and SVGAGI. Trimming took off 7 bases at V and 6 bases at J, with 18 bases between the two ends. In DNA, the CDR3 is TGTGCCAGCAACGTCGCGGGGCGTCAGGATGGCTACACCTTC. It yields the protein CASNVAGRQDGYTF.

This clonotype was counted ten times or more. The V call is TRBV20-1, the J call TRBJ2-4; D ambiguous. V was trimmed by 3 bases and J by 1 base, leaving 13 bases between them. The CDR3 covers 15 residues. The germline gives CDR1 DFQATT, CDR2 SNEGSKA (reference sequence). The CDR3 nucleotides read TGCAGTGCTAGGGTCCGGGTTAGGGCCAAAAACATTCAGTACTTC. This codes for CSARVRVRAKNIQYF.

The chain's CDR3 is CASRGVFSPENEQFF. The CDR3 nucleotides read TGTGCCAGCAGAGGGGTATTTTCTCCGGAGAATGAGCAGTTCTTC. The chain joins TRBV6-1 to TRBJ2-1; D is possibly TRBD1 (5 bases). Germline V gene data show CDR1 as MNHNS and CDR2 as SASEGT. V lost 6 bases to trimming and J lost 7 bases, with 19 bases between them. The CDR3 has 15 residues.

This clonotype occurred many times. This chain links TRBV7-3 with TRBJ2-3, with 13 bases lining up with TRBD2. Germline V CDR1 and CDR2: SGHTA, FQGTGA. CDR3 length equals 16 residues. J was trimmed by 2 bases and V by 5 bases; bases with no gene match: 4. Written as DNA, the CDR3 is TGTGCCAGCAGCCTGGGACTAGCGGGGTTCACAGATACGCAGTATTTT. This gives the protein CASSLGLAGFTDTQYF.

V gene TRBV6-2 or TRBV6-3 combines with J gene TRBJ2-5, with D perhaps TRBD1 (6 bases). CDR1 and CDR2 (germline): MNHEY, SVGEGT. V gave up 5 bases and J gave up 4 bases, with 20 bases separating them. This CDR3 is built from 16 residues. The CDR3: CASSQLQGTKGETQYF. CDR3 DNA: TGTGCCAGCAGTCAATTGCAGGGGACGAAGGGAGAGACCCAGTACTTC.